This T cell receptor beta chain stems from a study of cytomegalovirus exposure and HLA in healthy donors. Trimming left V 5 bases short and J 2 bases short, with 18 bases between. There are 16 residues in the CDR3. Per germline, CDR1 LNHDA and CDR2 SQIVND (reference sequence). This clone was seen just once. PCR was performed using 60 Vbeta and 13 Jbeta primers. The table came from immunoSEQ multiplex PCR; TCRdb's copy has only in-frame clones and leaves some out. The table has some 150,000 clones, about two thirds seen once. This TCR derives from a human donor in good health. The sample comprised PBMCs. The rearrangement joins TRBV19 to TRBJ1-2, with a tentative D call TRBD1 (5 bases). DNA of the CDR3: TGTGCCAGTAGTTTGCCTTTAGGCAGGGCGAACTATGGCTACACCTTC. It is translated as CASSLPLGRANYGYTF. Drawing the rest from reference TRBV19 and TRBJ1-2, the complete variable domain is DGGITQSPKYLFRKEGQNVTLSCEQNLNHDAMYWYRQDPGQGLRLIYYSQIVNDFQKGDIAEGYSVSREKKESFPLTVTSAQKNPTAFYLCASSLPLGRANYGYTFGSGTRLTVV.